The 28 T cell receptor beta chains in this list originate from one sample, sequenced in a study of T cells in Graves' hyperthyroidism and ophthalmopathy. Regions amplified from RNA transcripts were the TCR beta CDR3 regions. Initially, a first-round RT-PCR of the TCR CDR3 employed the HTBI primer set. TCRdb fed the multiplex PCR reads into MiXCR, producing one record per CDR3 protein. The sample consists of about 52,000 distinct CDR3 sequences, less than 60% of them appearing once. Material for sequencing was blood. These receptors originate from a woman between 45 and 60 years old with Graves' ophthalmopathy.

This clonotype was recorded many times. The chain combines TRBV6-4 with TRBJ2-5; either TRBD1 or TRBD2 may fit D (6 bases each). This CDR3 has 14 residues. Trimming took off 11 bases at V and 1 base at J, with 17 bases between the two ends. The V gene's germline CDR1 is MRHNA and CDR2 SNTAGT. This CDR3 is CAGIGGDIQETQYF. In DNA, the CDR3 is TGTGCCGGAATAGGAGGGGACATCCAAGAGACCCAGTACTTC.

Note on this clonotype: A junction end diverges from the germline sequence, so it may reflect a read error. The CDR3 here is CANSSTGTAYEQYF. CDR3 nucleotide sequence: TGTGCCAACAGCTCCACCGGGACTGCCTACGAGCAGTATTTT. V and J are TRBV7-9 and TRBJ2-3, with D maybe TRBD2 (6 bases). The CDR3 length is 14 residues. The germline gives CDR1 SEHNR, CDR2 FQNEAQ (reference sequence). Looking up the rest from reference TRBV7-9 and TRBJ2-3 gives the full variable domain: DTGVSQNPRHKITKRGQNVTFRCDPISEHNRLYWYRQTLGQGPEFLTYFQNEAQLEKSRLLSDRFSAERPKGSFSTLEIQRTEQGDSAMYLCANSSTGTAYEQYFGPGTRLTVL.

This clonotype showed up many times. This sequence joins TRBV20-1 and TRBJ1-4; D may be TRBD1 (5 bases). The V gene lost 4 bases and the J gene lost 3 bases, with 9 bases spanning the gap. Germline loops: CDR1 DFQATT, CDR2 SNEGSKA (reference sequence). This CDR3 has 13 residues. CDR3 nucleotide sequence: TGCAGTGCTAACGAGGGACCTAATGAAAAACTGTTTTTT. Translation: CSANEGPNEKLFF.

This clonotype occurred many times. CDR3 nucleotides: TGTGCCAGCAGCCCCTGGCCTAACACTGAAGCTTTCTTT. Amino acid sequence: CASSPWPNTEAFF. This chain connects TRBV11-2 to TRBJ1-1; no firm D call. Trimming removed 5 bases at V and 2 bases at J, with 9 bases between. This CDR3 has 13 residues. Germline values: CDR1 SGHAT, CDR2 FQNNGV.

The rearrangement joins TRBV10-3 to TRBJ2-7; 9 nucleotides match TRBD1. Trimming took 0 bases from V and 6 from J; bases not matched to a gene: 3. The CDR3 extends over 14 amino acids. Germline assignment: CDR1 ENHRY and CDR2 SYGVKD. This chain's CDR3 is CAISESGQGFEQYF. In DNA form, the CDR3 reads TGTGCCATCAGTGAGTCGGGACAGGGCTTCGAGCAGTACTTC.

The rearrangement uses TRBV5-6 and TRBJ1-4, with TRBD1 identical over 9 bases. The junction had 10 bases not matched to a gene; V was cut back by 5 bases and J by 2 bases. This CDR3 has 17 amino acids. Germline V gives CDR1 SGHDT, CDR2 YYEEEE. The CDR3 reads CASSLTVGQGTNEKLFF. CDR3 DNA sequence: TGTGCCAGCAGTTTAACGGTGGGACAGGGCACTAATGAAAAACTGTTTTTT.

This clonotype was picked up many times. The V and J genes are TRBV5-1 and TRBJ1-2, with a possible D match to TRBD1 (6 bases). Germline values: CDR1 SGHRS, CDR2 YFSETQ. The CDR3 is 16 amino acids. Trimming left V 0 bases short and J 7 bases short, with 19 bases between. This CDR3 reads CASSLDTGTSKGGYTF. CDR3 nucleotide sequence: TGCGCCAGCAGCTTGGATACCGGGACAAGTAAGGGTGGCTACACCTTC. Together with reference TRBV5-1 and TRBJ1-2, the CDR3 gives the full variable domain: KAGVTQTPRYLIKTRGQQVTLSCSPISGHRSVSWYQQTPGQGLQFLFEYFSETQRNKGNFPGRFSGRQFSNSRSEMNVSTLELGDSALYLCASSLDTGTSKGGYTFGSGTRLTVV.

In its sample, this clonotype was seen many times. The chain links TRBV9 to TRBJ2-2, with 7 bases identical to TRBD2. This CDR3 has 15 residues. Per the germline V gene, CDR1 is SGDLS and CDR2 is YYNGEE. With V trimmed by 2 bases and J by 2 bases, 3 bases remained unmatched. The CDR3, as DNA: TGTGCCAGCAGCGTCCGGGGGGATAACACCGGGGAGCTGTTTTTT. Residues: CASSVRGDNTGELFF.

The chain has TRBV20-1 and TRBJ2-5, with D possibly TRBD1 on 5 matching bases. Germline V lookup: CDR1 DFQATT, CDR2 SNEGSKA (reference sequence). The V end lost 3 bases, the J end lost 2 bases, and 7 bases lay between the germline ends. The CDR3 consists of 12 residues. CDR3 loop: CSARTAQETQYF. The CDR3, as DNA: TGCAGTGCTAGGACAGCTCAAGAGACCCAGTACTTC.

J is TRBJ2-7 and V is TRBV7-3, with 9 bases lining up with TRBD1. Germline V lookup: CDR1 SGHTA, CDR2 FQGTGA. CDR3 length: 13 residues. V lost 8 bases, J lost 7 bases, and 9 bases stayed unmatched. CDR3 amino acids: CASGTGNTGEQYF. The CDR3, as DNA: TGTGCCAGCGGGACAGGGAACACCGGGGAGCAGTACTTC.

This clonotype was found many times. This chain links TRBV6-2 or TRBV6-3 with TRBJ2-7; the match to TRBD2 covers 9 bases. Trimming at V came to 2 bases and at J to 2 bases, leaving 13 bases not matched to a gene. The germline CDR1 and CDR2 sequences are MNHEY and SVGEGT. The CDR3 has 18 amino acids. The CDR3 here is CASSYNPRGSGGPYEQYF. CDR3 DNA: TGTGCCAGCAGTTACAACCCCCGGGGTAGCGGGGGCCCCTACGAGCAGTACTTC.

This chain's CDR3 is CASSLGPTGVLGYTF. CDR3 nucleotides: TGTGCCAGCAGCTTGGGTCCCACAGGGGTACTTGGCTACACCTTC. The rearrangement joins TRBV7-6 to TRBJ1-2, with TRBD1 matching over 7 bases. This CDR3 is built from 15 residues. Per germline, CDR1 SGHVS and CDR2 FNYEAQ. The V segment lost 3 bases and the J segment 7 bases; nucleotides outside the gene matches: 11.

This clonotype was seen a handful of times. The chain combines TRBV7-3 with TRBJ1-6; no reliable D call. Per germline, CDR1 SGHTA and CDR2 FQGTGA. Between the trimmed V and J ends, which lost 0 bases and 5 bases, there was a span of 14 bases. The CDR3 covers 17 residues. In DNA form, the CDR3 reads TGTGCCAGCAGCTTAACGGCGACCGGCACCAATAATTCACCCCTCCACTTT. The encoded protein is CASSLTATGTNNSPLHF.

This clonotype was detected many times. This chain joins TRBV20-1 and TRBJ2-3, with D unclear. The germline V and J ends were trimmed by 5 bases and 3 bases, with 9 bases remaining between them. Germline-derived CDR1 and CDR2 are DFQATT and SNEGSKA (reference sequence). CDR3 size: 12 residues. The CDR3 DNA is TGCAGTGCTTCGACTCCAACAGATACGCAGTATTTT. Protein sequence: CSASTPTDTQYF.

There are many counts of this clonotype. The V call is TRBV5-1, the J call TRBJ2-5; D gene unclear. Trimming left V 0 bases short and J 2 bases short, with 8 bases between. Germline V gene sequence: CDR1 SGHRS, CDR2 YFSETQ. This CDR3 has 14 residues. In DNA, the CDR3 is TGCGCCAGCAGCTTGGAGCCCGGGCAAGAGACCCAGTACTTC. This translates into CASSLEPGQETQYF. Using reference TRBV5-1 and TRBJ2-5 for the parts outside the CDR3, the full variable domain is KAGVTQTPRYLIKTRGQQVTLSCSPISGHRSVSWYQQTPGQGLQFLFEYFSETQRNKGNFPGRFSGRQFSNSRSEMNVSTLELGDSALYLCASSLEPGQETQYFGPGTRLLVL.

This clonotype was found many times. The rearrangement links TRBV7-3 to TRBJ2-2, with unresolved D. Germline CDR1 is SGHTA and CDR2 is FQGTGA. This CDR3 comprises 18 residues. The V gene lost 3 bases and the J gene lost 1 base, with 18 bases spanning the gap. CDR3 sequence: CASSFGVGKPWNTGELFF. CDR3 DNA sequence: TGTGCCAGCAGCTTTGGGGTAGGAAAGCCGTGGAACACCGGGGAGCTGTTTTTT.

This clonotype was seen a single time. The chain has TRBV5-1 and TRBJ2-7; no definite D call. CDR1 and CDR2 (germline): SGHRS, YFSETQ. This CDR3 is built from 14 residues. Between the trimmed V and J ends, which lost 0 bases and 2 bases, there was a span of 9 bases. This CDR3 is CASSLDPFAYEQYF. In DNA, the CDR3 is TGCGCCAGCAGCTTGGACCCCTTCGCCTACGAGCAGTACTTC.

The chain couples TRBV11-2 to TRBJ1-5; 9 bases map to TRBD1. Gene TRBJ2-3 matches the end of the DNA better, so the J call may be wrong. This CDR3 contains 15 residues. Per the germline V gene, CDR1 is SGHAT and CDR2 is FQNNGV. The CDR3 sequence: CASSSGQGRIQPQYF. In DNA form, the CDR3 reads TGTGCCAGCAGCTCGGGACAGGGAAGGATTCAGCCCCAGTATTTT.

CDR3 amino acids: CASPGTGYEQYF. For the CDR3, the DNA is TGTGCCAGCCCCGGGACAGGCTACGAGCAGTACTTC. The chain employs TRBV2 and TRBJ2-7, with 8 bases fitting TRBD1. Looked up from germline, CDR1 is SNHLY and CDR2 is FYNNEI. This CDR3 has 12 residues. Trimming removed 8 bases from V and 3 bases from J; junction bases left unmatched: 3.

Comments on this clonotype: A read error is likely, as this CDR3 ends without the conserved phenylalanine or tryptophan. The DNA is omitted, as the CDR3 cannot be located on it reliably, and the CDR3 follows TCRdb's listing. V is TRBV5-1 and J is TRBJ1-3. Germline V gives CDR1 SGHRS, CDR2 YFSETQ. The CDR3 length equals 8 residues, ends included. The CDR3 loop is CASSLDPG.

The CDR3 sequence: CASRPIAGDSYEQYF. The CDR3, as DNA: TGTGCCAGTAGGCCAATAGCGGGGGACTCCTACGAGCAGTACTTC. The chain employs TRBV19 and TRBJ2-7; 9 bases align to TRBD2. The CDR3 is 15 amino acids. With V trimmed by 6 bases and J by 0 bases, 6 bases remained unmatched. Germline CDR1 and CDR2: LNHDA and SQIVND (reference sequence).

The chain has TRBV10-1 and TRBJ1-5; possible D gene TRBD1, 5 bases. Looked up from germline, CDR1 is WNHNN and CDR2 is SYGVQD (reference sequence). CDR3 length: 14 amino acids. The germline V and J ends were trimmed by 6 bases and 7 bases, with 16 bases remaining between them. CDR3 in amino acids: CASSTGLAGQPQHF. CDR3 sequence (DNA): TGCGCCAGCAGCACGGGACTAGCGGGACAGCCCCAGCATTTT.

Regarding this clonotype: This likely comes from a read error, as the CDR3 has no conserved phenylalanine or tryptophan at its end. The V call is TRBV5-8, the J call TRBJ1-4; possible D gene TRBD1, 6 bases. Germline V gene sequence: CDR1 SGHTS, CDR2 YDEGEE. The ends were cut back, 4 bases at V and 7 bases at J, with 17 bases in the middle. This CDR3 has 15 amino acids. For the CDR3, the DNA is TGTGCCAGCAGCCAAGATCCCAGGGGACGTGAAAAACTGTTTTCT. Translation gives CASSQDPRGREKLFS.

On this clonotype itself: Compared with germline, one end of the junction differs, possibly owing to a read error. The chain has TRBV15 and TRBJ1-4, with 7 bases identical to TRBD1. The CDR3 spans 14 residues. Germline CDR1 is LNHNV and CDR2 is YYDKDF (reference sequence). The CDR3 region has the DNA TGTGCCACCAGCAGGACAGGGTATGATGAAAAACTGCTTTTT. It codes for CATSRTGYDEKLLF.

In this sample, this clonotype turned up many times. A much larger clone sits a single nucleotide away, making a read error possible. The chain is built from TRBV6-6 and TRBJ2-3; maybe TRBD1 (5 bases). Germline V gives CDR1 MNHNY, CDR2 SVGAGI (reference sequence). The CDR3 is 12 amino acids. The CDR3 here is CASSYQGDTRYF. The CDR3 region has the DNA TGTGCCAGCAGTTACCAAGGGGATACGCGGTATTTT.

V gene TRBV10-1 combines with J gene TRBJ2-2, with no clear D. V dropped 3 bases and J dropped 3 bases, with 5 bases sitting between them. This CDR3 has 13 residues. The germline gives CDR1 WNHNN, CDR2 SYGVQD (reference sequence). The CDR3 nucleotides read TGCGCCAGCAGTGACGTGGACACCGGGGAGCTGTTTTTT. This sequence encodes CASSDVDTGELFF.

As to this clonotype: A read error may produce the germline difference seen at one junction end. The genes are TRBV2 and TRBJ2-3; 12 bases line up with TRBD2. The CDR3 is 14 amino acids. From germline, CDR1 is SNHLY and CDR2 FYNNEI. The CDR3 nucleotides are TGTGCCAGCAGACTAGCGGGGGGCGCAGACACGCAGTATTTT. Translating gives CASRLAGGADTQYF.

CDR3 DNA sequence: TGTGCCAGCTCACCAGGGTTGGACACTGAAGCTTTCTTT. Translation gives CASSPGLDTEAFF. The chain links TRBV18 to TRBJ1-1; no clear D. This CDR3 is built from 13 residues. Per the germline V gene, CDR1 is KGHSH and CDR2 is LQKENI. Trimming shortened V by 2 bases and J by 3 bases, and 7 bases separated the two germline ends.